This TCR beta chain was recovered during a study of T-cell memory formation after mild COVID-19. This clonotype has a handful of counts. No antigen is known for it. The CDR3 is 14 residues long. In germline, CDR1 is ENHRY, CDR2 SYGVKD. V gave up 6 bases and J gave up 8 bases; unmatched junction bases: 6. Study-wide results and limits: Cross-reactive memory appears to have joined, as suggested by some responding clones showing up in pre-infection memory.

TCRdb recomputed calls from the 5' RACE reads with MiXCR, one row per CDR3 protein. This table holds under 350,000 distinct CDR3 sequences, under 20% found once. The sequence derives from a young man who had mild COVID-19 (a few samples of this study predate the infection). Cell type and time point are not known. The sample consisted of PBMCs or a T cell subset sorted from them (not recorded which). V and J are TRBV10-3 and TRBJ2-1; 11 nucleotides line up with TRBD2. Written as DNA, the CDR3 is TGTGCCATCAGCTTTAGCGGGGGGGCCGATGAGCAGTTCTTC. Residues: CAISFSGGADEQFF.